The 8 T cell receptor beta chains below were found in one sample sequenced in a study of cytotoxic CD8 clonotypes in ibrutinib-treated CLL. Profiled with immunoSEQ multiplex PCR; TCRdb holds only in-frame clones, not every one. Of about 120,000 clones in the sample, 58% are singletons; the top ten hold around 37%. This specimen was PBMCs, taken after 24 months of ibrutinib treatment. The receptor source for this set is a human donor with chronic lymphocytic leukemia.

V is TRBV12-5 and J is TRBJ1-2, with a tentative D call TRBD1 (6 bases). Trimming shortened V by 6 bases and J by 4 bases, and 12 bases separated the two germline ends. CDR1 and CDR2 from the germline V gene are LGHNT and FRNRAP. The CDR3 is 13 amino acids. CDR3 DNA sequence: TGTGCTAGTGGCGTTACAGGGCCCTATGGCTACACCTTC. Its translation is CASGVTGPYGYTF. Full variable domain (remainder filled in from reference TRBV12-5 and TRBJ1-2): DARVTQTPRHKVTEMGQEVTMRCQPILGHNTVFWYRQTMMQGLELLAYFRNRAPLDDSGMPKDRFSAEMPDATLATLKIQPSEPRDSAVYFCASGVTGPYGYTFGSGTRLTVV.

J is TRBJ1-1 and V is TRBV7-2; maybe TRBD1 (6 bases). Trimming took off 8 bases at V and 6 bases at J, with 28 bases between the two ends. This CDR3 has 17 residues. The germline V gene has CDR1 SGHTA and CDR2 FQGNSA. CDR3 coding DNA: TGTGCCAGCGGATCCCGGACAGCTGTTAACCGTGGGGCTGAAGCTTTCTTT. It encodes CASGSRTAVNRGAEAFF.

This clone occurred a few times. The rearrangement links TRBV28 to TRBJ1-2; the match to TRBD1 covers 8 bases. V lost 5 bases and J lost 8; bases outside the gene matches: 7. The CDR3 consists of 13 residues. Germline V gene sequence: CDR1 MDHEN, CDR2 SYDVKM. The CDR3 region has the DNA TGTGCCAGCAGTACGCCAGGGGGCAACGGCTACACCTTC. Translating gives CASSTPGGNGYTF.

The J gene is TRBJ2-7, the V gene TRBV15, with a possible D match to TRBD1 (6 bases). The CDR3 extends over 16 amino acids. V lost 0 bases to trimming and J lost 2 bases, with 14 bases between them. Germline V gives CDR1 LNHNV, CDR2 YYDKDF (reference sequence). The CDR3 nucleotides are TGTGCCACCAGCAGAGAGGGTCCAGGGGCTACCTACGAGCAGTACTTC. This encodes CATSREGPGATYEQYF.

This clone has a count of ten or more. V and J are TRBV10-2 and TRBJ2-3; tentative D call: TRBD2 (6 bases). V lost 2 bases, J lost 4 bases, and 13 bases lay in between. CDR1 is WSHSY and CDR2 is SAAADI in the germline V gene. This CDR3 has 15 amino acids. The CDR3 here is CASSEPRLGADTQYF. In nucleotides, the CDR3 is TGCGCCAGCAGTGAGCCACGACTAGGGGCAGATACGCAGTATTTT.

The sample holds one count of this clone. The V call is TRBV18, the J call TRBJ2-1, with 8 bases fitting TRBD1. Unmatched junction bases numbered 6, after V lost 4 bases and J lost 7 bases. The germline gives CDR1 KGHSH, CDR2 LQKENI. The CDR3 has 14 amino acids. CDR3 nucleotides: TGTGCCAGCTCACGGCAGGGGGCGCGAAATGAGCAGTTCTTC. This gives the protein CASSRQGARNEQFF.

The chain has TRBV10-3 and TRBJ1-3, with a tentative D call TRBD1 (5 bases). The V gene lost 7 bases and the J gene lost 2 bases, with 9 bases spanning the gap. Germline loops: CDR1 ENHRY, CDR2 SYGVKD. This CDR3 is built from 13 residues. The CDR3 reads CAINGQAGNTIYF. The CDR3 region has the DNA TGTGCCATCAACGGACAAGCTGGAAACACCATATATTTT.

The chain is built from TRBV28 and TRBJ2-2; maybe TRBD2 (5 bases). With 7 bases removed from V and 2 bases from J, the gap between germline ends came to 11 bases. The CDR3 runs 14 residues. The germline V gene has CDR1 MDHEN and CDR2 SYDVKM. The CDR3 spells CASTRAQNTGELFF. The CDR3 DNA reads as TGTGCCAGCACGAGGGCGCAAAACACCGGGGAGCTGTTTTTT.